This TCR beta chain was obtained from a study of blood T cell repertoires in COVID-19. The method was immunoSEQ multiplex PCR; TCRdb's version includes in-frame clones alone and lacks a portion of them. The data contain about 150,000 clones, around 73% of them singletons. V was pared by 4 bases and J by 11 bases, with 4 bases of the junction left unmatched. CDR1 and CDR2 (germline): SNHLY, FYNNEI. The CDR3 sequence is 11 residues long. The chain combines TRBV2 with TRBJ2-5; 7 bases line up with TRBD2. The TCR sequence derives from a woman between 50 and 59 years old who had recovered from COVID-19. Sequenced input: PBMCs or T cells enriched from blood (not recorded which). The DNA of the CDR3 is TGTGCCAGCAGTGGGGAGGGAACTCAGTACTTC. Amino acid sequence: CASSGEGTQYF.